This T cell receptor beta chain was captured in a study of shared clonotypes between healthy human individuals. Data came from immunoSEQ multiplex PCR; TCRdb stores just in-frame clones and leaves some out. The repertoire holds approximately 980,000 clones, with 76% as singletons. This clone showed up just a few times. With V trimmed by 0 bases and J by 5 bases, 6 bases remained unmatched. CDR1 is SGHDN, CDR2 FVKESK, per germline. The CDR3 is made up of 15 amino acids. The chain uses TRBV14 and TRBJ1-2, with 7 positions matching TRBD1. Material: memory CD4+ T cells sorted from blood. The subset here: CD45RA-negative fraction. This clonotype originated in a man between 18 and 29 years old in good health. The CDR3 region has the DNA TGTGCCAGCAGCCAAGAAGGGACAGCTGCGTATGGCTACACCTTC. It encodes CASSQEGTAAYGYTF.